The entry that follows covers one T cell receptor (beta chain) sequence. Ten or more counts support this clonotype. This receptor's antigen is unknown. No quality values exist for individual bases; no much larger clone is one base distant. TCRdb shows the sequencer as Illumina HiSeq 2000. Multiplex PCR amplification was used to build the TCR beta chain libraries. The amplified TCR beta chain products were analyzed by high-throughput sequencing. TCRdb trimmed public reads at Q25 via fastp, called clones via MiXCR and kept in-frame beta chains. For every CDR3 protein sequence, its rows merge into one entry that carries the most common genes and DNA. The sample data list about 200,000 distinct CDR3 sequences, and approximately 30% of these were observed just once. The top ten constitute approximately 4.3% of the sample. The data belong to a study of breast tumors, draining lymph nodes, adjacent tissues listed by TCRdb under 2016. General notes on the study: TCR beta repertoires were compared across tumor, adjacent nontumor tissue and axillary lymph nodes obtained from breast cancer patients. In human breast cancer, the study set out to assess how tumor, surrounding tissue and draining lymph node repertoires relate to one another and whether T cells might be exchanged between them. Paper-wide results and their limitations: The study presented the conclusion that tumor T cells originate in lymph nodes as consistent with a hypothesis, not as something directly demonstrated. The data were considered consistent with the idea that most tumor T cells come from the lymph node and then expand in tumor tissue. Tumor and nontumor tissue repertoires were significantly more similar in luminal-like than in basal-like breast cancer. T-cell repertoire diversity in tumors was found to be lower than in lymph nodes but higher than in nontumor tissue, and preferential V and J gene usage was observed.

Lymph node samples were obtained from the axillary draining lymph nodes of breast cancer patients. Source material: axillary lymph node tissue. The TCR comes from a female donor with breast cancer. Some clones in this sample may be carry-over from other donors' samples.

The sequenced DNA: TGTGCCAGCAGTTCCCGCACCAGAAGCCCCTACAATGAGCAGTTCTTC. The encoded protein is CASSSRTRSPYNEQFF. This sequence uses TRBV12-3 or TRBV12-4 and TRBJ2-1; no D gene call is confident. From cysteine to phenylalanine, the CDR3 is 16 amino acids long. The kept DNA is CDR3 alone, 48 bases in frame from the first base. The junction shows trimming of 4 bases on V and 2 bases on J, plus 15 bases between the germline ends.